These 22 T cell receptor beta chains originate from one sample sequenced in a study of blood T cell repertoires in COVID-19. Some clones are missing from TCRdb's copy, which holds only in-frame ones; the method was immunoSEQ multiplex PCR. Of around 270,000 clones in the sample, approximately 85% were seen once. Sequenced material: PBMCs or T cells enriched from blood (not recorded which). The receptors were sampled from a woman aged 25 to 39 who had recovered from COVID-19.

The rearrangement links TRBV28 to TRBJ1-5, with TRBD1 as a possible D gene (6 bases). From germline, CDR1 is MDHEN and CDR2 SYDVKM. The CDR3 is 17 amino acids. Trimming pared 6 bases from V and 0 bases from J, leaving 18 bases between. CDR3 sequence reads: CASSPDRSTGSNQPQHF. Written as DNA, the CDR3 is TGTGCCAGCAGCCCGGACAGATCTACGGGTAGCAATCAGCCCCAGCATTTT.

This chain joins TRBV3-1 (or the pseudogene TRBV3-2) and TRBJ1-1; D not resolved. Germline-derived CDR1 and CDR2 are LGHDT and YNNKEL (reference sequence). V lost 0 bases, J lost 1 base, and 9 bases lay in between. This CDR3 is 15 amino acids long. The CDR3 DNA sequence: TGTGCCAGCAGCCAAGAACGGCGGTCGAACACTGAAGCTTTCTTT. Protein sequence: CASSQERRSNTEAFF.

The chain is built from TRBV29-1 and TRBJ1-1, with 8 bases aligning to TRBD1. The V and J ends lost 6 bases and 11 bases, in that order; junction bases with no gene match: 20. The CDR3 covers 15 residues. The germline gives CDR1 SQVTM, CDR2 ANQGSEA. The DNA for the CDR3 is TGCAGCGTGGTGGGGACGGACAGGGCCCCTTTGGGGGCTTTCTTT. It specifies CSVVGTDRAPLGAFF. The full variable domain, its missing parts supplied by reference TRBV29-1 and TRBJ1-1, is SAVISQKPSRDICQRGTSLTIQCQVDSQVTMMFWYRQQPGQSLTLIATANQGSEATYESGFVIDKFPISRPNLTFSTLTVSNMSPEDSSIYLCSVVGTDRAPLGAFFGQGTRLTVV.

This chain connects TRBV28 to TRBJ1-2; D uncertain. V shed 2 bases and J shed 0 bases, with 13 bases lying between them. This CDR3 is built from 16 residues. The germline CDR1 and CDR2 sequences are MDHEN and SYDVKM. The CDR3 DNA reads as TGTGCCAGCAGTTTAGACTCCTTGCTTTCTAACTATGGCTACACCTTC. This gives the protein CASSLDSLLSNYGYTF.

This chain connects TRBV7-8 to TRBJ2-5, with 7 bases that match TRBD1. The trim removed 5 bases at V and 3 bases at J, leaving 9 bases unmatched. The germline gives CDR1 SGHVS, CDR2 FQNEAQ. The CDR3 covers 15 residues. The CDR3 here is CASSNQGDREETQYF. CDR3 coding DNA: TGTGCCAGCAGCAACCAGGGAGACAGGGAAGAGACCCAGTACTTC.

The V gene is TRBV2, the J gene TRBJ2-2, with TRBD1 identical over 7 bases. CDR1 is SNHLY and CDR2 is FYNNEI in the germline V gene. This CDR3 contains 14 residues. Trimming cost V 7 bases and J 1 base; bases outside gene matches: 3. In DNA form, the CDR3 reads TGTGCCAGCACGCGACAGGGGAACACCGGGGAGCTGTTTTTT. Translation: CASTRQGNTGELFF. The full variable domain, with the rest looked up from reference TRBV2 and TRBJ2-2, is EPEVTQTPSHQVTQMGQEVILRCVPISNHLYFYWYRQILGQKVEFLVSFYNNEISEKSEIFDDQFSVERPDGSNFTLKIRSTKLEDSAMYFCASTRQGNTGELFFGEGSRLTVL.

The CDR3: CASSLASENTEAFF. CDR3 in DNA: TGTGCCAGCAGCTTAGCCAGCGAGAACACTGAAGCTTTCTTT. The chain has TRBV7-3 and TRBJ1-1; D gene unclear. The CDR3 is 14 amino acids. Trimming stripped 2 bases from V and 1 base from J, with 8 bases between. Germline assignment: CDR1 SGHTA and CDR2 FQGTGA.

The chain recombines TRBV6-5 with TRBJ1-2; D remains ambiguous. The ends were cut back, 0 bases at V and 2 bases at J, with 7 bases in the middle. Germline V gives CDR1 MNHEY, CDR2 SVGAGI. This CDR3 has 14 amino acids. CDR3 DNA sequence: TGTGCCAGCAGTTACTCGCACGGGAACTATGGCTACACCTTC. Amino acid sequence: CASSYSHGNYGYTF.

The rearrangement joins TRBV7-8 to TRBJ2-2; 10 bases line up with TRBD2. Per the germline V gene, CDR1 is SGHVS and CDR2 is FQNEAQ. The CDR3 runs 16 residues. J gave up 4 bases and V 3 bases, and 5 bases lay outside the gene matches. The CDR3 sequence: CASSFRAGGPTGELFF. As DNA, the CDR3 is TGTGCCAGCAGCTTTCGAGCGGGGGGGCCCACCGGGGAGCTGTTTTTT.

CDR3 sequence: CASSDTRGETQYF. CDR3 sequence (DNA): TGTGCCAGCAGCGATACAAGAGGAGAGACCCAGTACTTC. The genes are TRBV28 and TRBJ2-5, with D unclear. The ends were cut back, 6 bases at V and 4 bases at J, with 12 bases in the middle. CDR3 size: 13 residues. The germline V gene has CDR1 MDHEN and CDR2 SYDVKM.

The V gene is TRBV19, the J gene TRBJ1-1; D is unclear. Between the trimmed V and J ends, which lost 4 bases and 4 bases, there was a span of 16 bases. This CDR3 region has 15 residues. Germline V gene sequence: CDR1 LNHDA, CDR2 SQIVND (reference sequence). The DNA of the CDR3 is TGTGCCAGTAGTACCCTGGGCACTCTGGGCACTGAAGCTTTCTTT. Its translation is CASSTLGTLGTEAFF.

The J gene is TRBJ2-1, the V gene TRBV19, with 10 bases identical to TRBD2. Germline lookup yields CDR1 LNHDA and CDR2 SQIVND (reference sequence). With 7 bases clipped from V and 0 bases from J, the junction kept 18 bases outside the gene matches. This CDR3 is built from 20 residues. The CDR3 bases are TGTGCCAGTATCCCGAGCCGGCCTAGCGGGGGCCACCCCTCCTACAATGAGCAGTTCTTC. Translated: CASIPSRPSGGHPSYNEQFF.

This chain links TRBV18 with TRBJ1-1; tentative D call: TRBD1 (5 bases). This CDR3 is built from 14 residues. V was pared by 6 bases and J by 6 bases, with 17 bases between. Germline-derived CDR1 and CDR2 are KGHSH and LQKENI. As DNA, the CDR3 is TGTGCCAGCTCCCCGAGCGGGGGTCTATCTGAAGCTTTCTTT. Its protein is CASSPSGGLSEAFF.

The chain links TRBV5-1 to TRBJ1-1; TRBD1 agrees at 8 bases. The CDR3 runs to 14 residues. Germline V gene lookup returns CDR1 SGHRS and CDR2 YFSETQ. Trimming at V came to 1 base and at J to 5 bases, leaving 4 bases not matched to a gene. In nucleotides, the CDR3 is TGCGCCAGCAGCTTGCAGGGGGCGAGTACTGAAGCTTTCTTT. Protein product: CASSLQGASTEAFF.

This chain links TRBV5-6 with TRBJ1-2, with D possibly matching TRBD1 (5 bases). The V end was cut by 0 bases, the J end by 1 base, with 7 bases between. Germline-derived CDR1 and CDR2 are SGHDT and YYEEEE. CDR3 length: 14 amino acids. The CDR3 nucleotides read TGTGCCAGCAGCTTGGGACAGTATAACTATGGCTACACCTTC. Amino acids: CASSLGQYNYGYTF.

The CDR3, as DNA: TGTGCCATCAGTAGGGACAGGGCGGCCGGGGAGCTGTTTTTT. Protein sequence: CAISRDRAAGELFF. This chain uses TRBV10-3 with TRBJ2-2, with 9 bases identical to TRBD1. Germline CDR1 reads ENHRY; CDR2 reads SYGVKD. The CDR3 length is 14 residues. The trim removed 5 bases at V and 6 bases at J, leaving 4 bases unmatched.

The chain has TRBV27 and TRBJ2-7, with 9 bases lining up with TRBD1. The CDR3 has 16 residues. The J segment lost 2 bases and the V segment lost 5 bases, leaving 10 bases of the junction unmatched. CDR1 and CDR2 (germline): MNHEY, SMNVEV (reference sequence). In DNA, the CDR3 is TGTGCCAGCAGTGCTACGGGACAGGGATTTACCTACGAGCAGTACTTC. It yields the protein CASSATGQGFTYEQYF.

The chain is built from TRBV10-3 and TRBJ2-7; D is perhaps TRBD2 (7 bases). V lost 8 bases and J lost 2, with 13 bases in between. This CDR3 region has 13 residues. In germline, CDR1 is ENHRY, CDR2 SYGVKD. Written as DNA, the CDR3 is TGTGCCATCGGAGGGGGGGCTCCCTACGAGCAGTACTTC. Translating it yields CAIGGGAPYEQYF.

The chain carries TRBV7-2 and TRBJ1-5, with D uncertain. Trimming took off 3 bases at V and 3 bases at J, with 6 bases between the two ends. CDR3 length equals 13 residues. CDR1 SGHTA and CDR2 FQGNSA come from the germline V gene. CDR3: CASSFDSNQPQHF. CDR3 nucleotides: TGTGCCAGCAGCTTCGACTCCAATCAGCCCCAGCATTTT.

V gene TRBV5-1 combines with J gene TRBJ1-1; 9 bases fit TRBD1. Germline assignment: CDR1 SGHRS and CDR2 YFSETQ. After removal of 4 bases from V and 1 base from J, the junction contained 8 bases not matched to a gene. CDR3 length equals 16 residues. The CDR3 reads CASSHSLGQGNTEAFF. DNA of the CDR3: TGCGCCAGCAGCCACTCCCTGGGACAGGGGAACACTGAAGCTTTCTTT.

The sample holds one count of this clone. This chain uses TRBV4-1 with TRBJ2-7; tentatively, D is TRBD1 (5 bases). Trimming stripped 3 bases from V and 0 bases from J, with 12 bases between. The length of the CDR3 is 15 residues. CDR1 and CDR2 (germline): MGHRA, YSYEKL. The CDR3 loop is CASSHVTASSYEQYF. CDR3 sequence (DNA): TGCGCCAGCAGCCATGTGACAGCTAGCTCCTACGAGCAGTACTTC.

The chain carries TRBV11-3 and TRBJ2-7; D uncertain. Between the trimmed V and J ends, which lost 5 bases and 6 bases, there was a span of 14 bases. The germline V gene has CDR1 SGHNT and CDR2 YENEEA. CDR3 length: 13 amino acids. The CDR3 loop is CASSPVRSGEQYF. CDR3 nucleotide sequence: TGTGCCAGCAGCCCTGTCCGTTCGGGCGAGCAGTACTTC.